This T cell receptor (beta chain) was captured by sequencing in a study of T cell changes during pregnancy in multiple sclerosis. V was cut by 4 bases and J by 7 bases, with 11 bases left in between. In germline, CDR1 is SGHTA, CDR2 FQGNSA. The CDR3 contains 13 residues. Clones were sequenced by immunoSEQ multiplex PCR, and TCRdb holds only the in-frame ones, with some missing. The data contain about 79,000 clones, over 80% of them singletons. The starting material was CD4+ T cells from peripheral blood mononuclear cells, obtained in the second trimester of pregnancy. The chain has TRBV7-2 and TRBJ1-5; D possibly corresponds to TRBD1 (5 bases). The receptor comes from a female donor with multiple sclerosis, enrolled in a pregnancy study. The CDR3 region has the DNA TGTGCCAGCAGCTACCGGGGGAGGCAGCCCCAGCATTTT. It specifies CASSYRGRQPQHF.